These 6 T cell receptor beta chains came from one sample sequenced in a study of identical twins' blood T cells. In TCRdb, the 5' RACE reads were re-called with MiXCR into one record per CDR3 protein. In the table there are about 370,000 distinct CDR3 sequences, about 28% of which are singletons. Specimen: PBMCs. The receptors were gathered from a woman aged 18 to 55 in good health.

This clonotype showed up just a few times. This chain joins TRBV29-1 and TRBJ2-7, with 7 bases matching TRBD2. CDR1 is SQVTM and CDR2 is ANQGSEA in the germline V gene. The CDR3 length is 13 residues. The V segment lost 4 bases and the J segment 3 bases; nucleotides outside the gene matches: 6. DNA for the CDR3: TGCAGCGTTGTTGGCGGGGGTGGCTACGAGCAGTACTTC. Its translation is CSVVGGGGYEQYF.

This rearrangement joins TRBV6-5 to TRBJ2-1; D gene uncertain. The germline CDR1 and CDR2 sequences are MNHEY and SVGAGI. The CDR3 extends over 16 amino acids. V lost 6 bases and J lost 0, with 15 bases in between. The DNA of the CDR3 is TGTGCCAGCAGGGAAACTGGGTTTAGCTCCTACAATGAGCAGTTCTTC. This gives the protein CASRETGFSSYNEQFF.

The chain joins TRBV7-2 to TRBJ1-3; 7 nucleotides line up with TRBD1. V shed 2 bases, J shed 0 bases, and the junction held 4 bases outside the gene matches. The CDR3 is 16 amino acids. From germline, CDR1 is SGHTA and CDR2 FQGNSA. The CDR3 bases are TGTGCCAGCAGCTTACGACAGGGCTTCTCTGGAAACACCATATATTTT. This encodes CASSLRQGFSGNTIYF. Complete variable domain (other parts from reference TRBV7-2 and TRBJ1-3): GAGVSQSPSNKVTEKGKDVELRCDPISGHTALYWYRQSLGQGLEFLIYFQGNSAPDKSGLPSDRFSAERTGGSVSTLTIQRTQQEDSAVYLCASSLRQGFSGNTIYFGEGSWLTVV.

Only a few counts were recorded for this clonotype. This chain links TRBV5-1 with TRBJ2-7; D unclear. CDR1 SGHRS and CDR2 YFSETQ come from the germline V gene. This CDR3 has 12 residues. The ends were cut back, 5 bases at V and 2 bases at J, with 8 bases in the middle. The CDR3 DNA sequence: TGCGCCAGCAGTGAGCCAACCTACGAGCAGTACTTC. Protein product: CASSEPTYEQYF.

The chain couples TRBV28 to TRBJ1-1; tentative D call: TRBD1 (5 bases). V dropped 3 bases and J dropped 5 bases, with 16 bases sitting between them. The CDR3 is made up of 15 amino acids. Germline CDR1 MDHEN, CDR2 SYDVKM. Written as DNA, the CDR3 is TGTGCCAGCAGTTTCCGCGGGGGTGTAGAAACTGAAGCTTTCTTT. Residues: CASSFRGGVETEAFF.

This chain connects TRBV20-1 to TRBJ2-1, with D possibly TRBD2 on 6 matching bases. From germline, CDR1 is DFQATT and CDR2 SNEGSKA (reference sequence). V shed 0 bases and J shed 6 bases, with 12 bases lying between them. CDR3 length: 14 amino acids. The CDR3 loop is CSAREGGPPNEQFF. The DNA for the CDR3 is TGCAGTGCTAGAGAGGGAGGCCCCCCCAATGAGCAGTTCTTC.